The 13 T cell receptor beta chains presented below share a single source sample, sequenced in a study of blood T cell repertoires in COVID-19. Clones were read by immunoSEQ multiplex PCR, and TCRdb kept only the in-frame ones, dropping some. The sample lists about 140,000 clones; roughly 88% were seen once. Sample: peripheral blood. The receptors derive from a man aged 55-75 years with active or convalescent COVID-19.

This chain joins TRBV7-9 and TRBJ1-2; 8 nucleotides line up with TRBD1. The V gene's germline CDR1 is SEHNR and CDR2 FQNEAQ (reference sequence). J lost 8 bases, V lost 1 base, and 9 bases had no gene match. This CDR3 spans 15 amino acids. CDR3 DNA: TGTGCCAGCAGCTTAGGGGACAGGCCGGTTAGGGGCTACACCTTC. Protein: CASSLGDRPVRGYTF.

The chain uses TRBV5-1 and TRBJ2-1; 13 nucleotides agree with TRBD2. The V and J ends lost 1 base and 5 bases, in that order; junction bases with no gene match: 0. The germline CDR1 and CDR2 sequences are SGHRS and YFSETQ. CDR3 length: 15 residues. The CDR3 region has the DNA TGCGCCAGCAGCTTGACTAGCGGGAGGGACAATGAGCAGTTCTTC. Translating gives CASSLTSGRDNEQFF.

V usage is TRBV28 and J usage is TRBJ1-4, with D tentatively TRBD1 (6 bases). This CDR3 has 13 amino acids. V lost 10 bases and J 5 bases, leaving 14 bases between the germline ends. From germline, CDR1 is MDHEN and CDR2 SYDVKM. The CDR3, as DNA: TGTGCCACCAAGGGACACTCGAATGAAAAACTGTTTTTT. Translating it yields CATKGHSNEKLFF.

The rearrangement links TRBV18 to TRBJ2-6; 8 bases map to TRBD2. Losses at the gene ends were 3 bases for V and 6 bases for J; bases not matched to a gene: 7. The CDR3 is made up of 16 amino acids. Germline lookup yields CDR1 KGHSH and CDR2 LQKENI. This chain's CDR3 is CASSPSGTRVANVLTF. DNA for the CDR3: TGTGCCAGCTCACCGTCCGGGACTAGGGTGGCCAACGTCCTGACTTTC.

The chain has TRBV4-2 and TRBJ2-1, with no clear D. The CDR3 length is 16 residues. Germline lookup yields CDR1 LGHNA and CDR2 YNFKEQ. V dropped 0 bases and J dropped 2 bases, with 11 bases sitting between them. DNA of the CDR3: TGTGCCAGCAGCCAAGATTTGGTAGCCACCTACAATGAGCAGTTCTTC. Its translation is CASSQDLVATYNEQFF.

The chain combines TRBV6-5 with TRBJ2-7; TRBD1 might be the D (5 bases). CDR1 and CDR2 from the germline V gene are MNHEY and SVGAGI. This CDR3 is built from 15 residues. Trimming took 0 bases from V and 0 from J, leaving 9 bases between them. As DNA, the CDR3 is TGTGCCAGCAGTTACTCAGGGGATCTCTCCTACGAGCAGTACTTC. Amino acid sequence: CASSYSGDLSYEQYF.

This clone was detected once. The chain couples TRBV2 to TRBJ2-7; 13 nucleotides match TRBD2. The V gene's germline CDR1 is SNHLY and CDR2 FYNNEI. This CDR3 is 19 amino acids long. V lost 7 bases and J lost 3; bases outside the gene matches: 18. CDR3 sequence: CASTTPGTSGTHRYYEQYF. CDR3 in DNA: TGTGCCAGCACTACCCCCGGGACTAGCGGGACCCACCGGTACTACGAGCAGTACTTC.

As to this clone: Additional DNA sequences in this sample encode the identical CDR3. The chain links TRBV18 to TRBJ1-2; 7 nucleotides align to TRBD1. CDR3 length: 13 amino acids. Per germline, CDR1 KGHSH and CDR2 LQKENI. Germline trimming cut 6 bases from V and 3 bases from J; bases unmatched to any gene: 4. The CDR3 reads CASSPGQDYGYTF. As DNA, the CDR3 is TGTGCCAGCTCTCCAGGACAGGACTATGGCTACACCTTC.

This chain's CDR3 is CASSLSPGSGIQYF. CDR3 DNA sequence: TGTGCCAGCAGCTTAAGCCCAGGGTCGGGCATTCAGTACTTC. The chain has TRBV7-2 and TRBJ2-4; D may be TRBD1 (5 bases). Trimming took off 2 bases at V and 9 bases at J, with 14 bases between the two ends. CDR3 length: 14 amino acids. Germline V gene data show CDR1 as SGHTA and CDR2 as FQGNSA.

The chain has TRBV30 and TRBJ1-5, with D maybe TRBD1 (6 bases). The CDR3 consists of 13 residues. V dropped 3 bases and J dropped 5 bases, with 11 bases sitting between them. Germline loops: CDR1 GTSNPN, CDR2 SVGIG (reference sequence). CDR3 protein: CAWSTRTDQPQHF. CDR3 DNA: TGTGCCTGGAGCACCCGGACAGATCAGCCCCAGCATTTT.

Remarks on this clone: Additional DNA sequences in this sample encode the identical CDR3. The rearrangement links TRBV19 to TRBJ1-4, with TRBD1 matching over 7 bases. CDR1 LNHDA and CDR2 SQIVND come from the germline V gene (reference sequence). The CDR3 loop spans 15 amino acids. Germline trimming cut 6 bases from V and 2 bases from J; bases unmatched to any gene: 6. The CDR3 loop reads CASSSRQGTNEKLFF. In DNA, the CDR3 is TGTGCCAGTAGCAGCAGACAGGGCACTAATGAAAAACTGTTTTTT.

V gene TRBV19 combines with J gene TRBJ2-2, with no clear D. The CDR3 is made up of 13 amino acids. V lost 1 base to trimming and J lost 4 bases, with 4 bases between them. Per the germline V gene, CDR1 is LNHDA and CDR2 is SQIVND (reference sequence). As DNA, the CDR3 is TGTGCCAGTAGTATAGCTCGCACCGGGGAGCTGTTTTTT. Its protein product is CASSIARTGELFF. Using reference TRBV19 and TRBJ2-2 for the parts outside the CDR3, the full variable domain is DGGITQSPKYLFRKEGQNVTLSCEQNLNHDAMYWYRQDPGQGLRLIYYSQIVNDFQKGDIAEGYSVSREKKESFPLTVTSAQKNPTAFYLCASSIARTGELFFGEGSRLTVL.

This rearrangement joins TRBV11-1 to TRBJ2-5, with TRBD2 as a possible D gene (5 bases). Trimming cost V 1 base and J 3 bases, with 6 bases left between them. This CDR3 comprises 13 residues. In germline, CDR1 is SGHAT, CDR2 FQDESV (reference sequence). The CDR3 DNA reads TGTGCCAGCAGCTTAGGGGAGAAAGAGACCCAGTACTTC. Encoded protein: CASSLGEKETQYF. The full variable domain, rest sourced from reference TRBV11-1 and TRBJ2-5, is EAEVAQSPRYKITEKSQAVAFWCDPISGHATLYWYRQILGQGPELLVQFQDESVVDDSQLPKDRFSAERLKGVDSTLKIQPAELGDSAMYLCASSLGEKETQYFGPGTRLLVL.